The 27 T cell receptor beta chains in this list originate from one sample, sequenced in a study of T-cell memory formation after mild COVID-19. TCRdb reprocessed the 5' RACE reads with MiXCR, giving one entry per CDR3 protein. The sample lists roughly 620,000 distinct CDR3 sequences; roughly 18% were seen once. Sample: PBMCs or a T cell subset sorted from them (not recorded which). The receptors were sampled from an adult woman who had mild COVID-19 (a few samples of this study predate the infection). Cell type and time point are not known.

The chain combines TRBV2 with TRBJ2-7; the match to TRBD1 covers 12 bases. The CDR3 covers 14 residues. V gave up 4 bases and J gave up 5 bases; unmatched junction bases: 3. In germline, CDR1 is SNHLY, CDR2 FYNNEI. DNA for the CDR3: TGTGCCAGCAGTGCCGGGACAGGGGGCAACGAGCAGTACTTC. It yields the protein CASSAGTGGNEQYF.

V gene TRBV9 combines with J gene TRBJ1-5; D may be TRBD1 (5 bases). The CDR3 has 16 residues. The ends were cut back, 7 bases at V and 7 bases at J, with 24 bases in the middle. Germline CDR1 is SGDLS and CDR2 is YYNGEE. The CDR3 DNA reads TGTGCCAGCCGGTGGGGCAAAGGGCAGGTATACCAGCCCCAGCATTTT. This gives the protein CASRWGKGQVYQPQHF.

The CDR3 bases are TGTGCCAGCAGCTATAGCGGGAGGACTTTGTACAATGAGCAGTTCTTC. It specifies CASSYSGRTLYNEQFF. V is TRBV14 and J is TRBJ2-1; TRBD2 aligns across 10 bases. This CDR3 contains 16 residues. Germline CDR1 SGHDN, CDR2 FVKESK. V was pared by 5 bases and J by 4 bases, with 8 bases of the junction left unmatched.

This clonotype was seen only a few times. The chain combines TRBV12-3 or TRBV12-4 with TRBJ2-3, with D possibly matching TRBD1 (5 bases). The CDR3 is made up of 14 amino acids. V lost 3 bases and J 2 bases, leaving 9 bases between the germline ends. In nucleotides, the CDR3 is TGTGCCAGCAGTTTCAGGGTGGACACAGATACGCAGTATTTT. Protein product: CASSFRVDTDTQYF.

This clonotype has a handful of counts. The V gene is TRBV21-1, the J gene TRBJ2-5; the D call of TRBD2 is as the table states it, not checked on the DNA. TRBV21-1 is reported as a pseudogene. The CDR3 loop spans 15 amino acids. In DNA, the CDR3 is TGTGCCAGCAGCGGGGACTATTTCTCACAAGAGACCCAGTACTTC. Its protein is CASSGDYFSQETQYF.

This rearrangement joins TRBV21-1 to TRBJ2-7; the tabulated D call, TRBD1, remains unverified against the DNA. TRBV21-1 is deemed a pseudogene. This CDR3 is built from 15 residues. The CDR3 sequence: CASSKSPQGYDEQYF. In DNA form, the CDR3 reads TGTGCCAGCAGCAAATCCCCACAGGGGTACGACGAGCAGTACTTC.

The V gene is TRBV7-9, the J gene TRBJ2-2; D may correspond to TRBD1 or TRBD2 (5 bases each). The CDR3 sequence is 16 residues long. Germline CDR1 reads SEHNR; CDR2 reads FQNEAQ (reference sequence). V was clipped by 5 bases and J by 1 base, with 14 bases between them. The CDR3, as DNA: TGTGCCAGCAGCCCGGGGACGGGAAAGAACACCGGGGAGCTGTTTTTT. Its translation is CASSPGTGKNTGELFF.

The CDR3 spells CASSLAGGLGNEQFF. In DNA form, the CDR3 reads TGTGCCAGCAGTTTAGCGGGGGGGCTGGGTAATGAGCAGTTCTTC. The V call is TRBV12-3 or TRBV12-4, the J call TRBJ2-1; TRBD2 is a possible D gene (7 bases). CDR3 size: 15 residues. V lost 0 bases and J 7 bases, leaving 13 bases between the germline ends.

There are a few counts of this clonotype. CDR3 sequence reads: CATSSGGQETQYF. CDR3 bases: TGTGCCACCAGTTCAGGGGGCCAAGAGACCCAGTACTTC. This chain links TRBV24-1 with TRBJ2-5; 7 bases agree with TRBD1. The CDR3 runs to 13 residues. Germline CDR1 is KGHDR and CDR2 is SFDVKD. V shed 6 bases and J 1 base; nucleotides not matched to a gene: 1.

This chain's CDR3 is CASRQSGSGAYEQYF. CDR3 bases: TGTGCCAGCAGACAGAGCGGGAGTGGTGCCTACGAGCAGTACTTC. The chain has TRBV4-2 and TRBJ2-7; 8 bases align to TRBD2. The length of the CDR3 is 15 residues. Germline V lookup: CDR1 LGHNA, CDR2 YNFKEQ. The trim removed 6 bases at V and 2 bases at J, leaving 9 bases unmatched.

The J gene is TRBJ2-3, the V gene TRBV7-8, with 8 bases matching TRBD2. Losses at the gene ends were 0 bases for V and 4 bases for J; bases not matched to a gene: 6. CDR1 and CDR2 (germline): SGHVS, FQNEAQ. The CDR3 runs to 16 residues. CDR3 residues: CASSLAWTSFSDTQYF. The CDR3 DNA is TGTGCCAGCAGCTTAGCGTGGACTAGCTTTTCAGATACGCAGTATTTT. Supplemented by reference TRBV7-8 and TRBJ2-3, the full variable domain reads GAGVSQSPRYKVAKRGQDVALRCDPISGHVSLFWYQQALGQGPEFLTYFQNEAQLDKSGLPSDRFFAERPEGSVSTLKIQRTQQEDSAVYLCASSLAWTSFSDTQYFGPGTRLTVL.

This chain links TRBV7-3 with TRBJ2-3; 7 nucleotides line up with TRBD1. V lost 1 base to trimming and J lost 3 bases; unmatched junction nucleotides: 4. CDR1 and CDR2 (germline): SGHTA, FQGTGA. This CDR3 contains 15 residues. CDR3 coding DNA: TGTGCCAGCAGCTTAAGAGGGACAGTTACAGATACGCAGTATTTT. Translating gives CASSLRGTVTDTQYF. The whole variable domain, remainder taken from reference TRBV7-3 and TRBJ2-3, is GAGVSQTPSNKVTEKGKYVELRCDPISGHTALYWYRQSLGQGPEFLIYFQGTGAADDSGLPNDRFFAVRPEGSVSTLKIQRTERGDSAVYLCASSLRGTVTDTQYFGPGTRLTVL.

This clonotype was seen a handful of times. The CDR3 is CATSDFGAGTYNEQFF. CDR3 DNA: TGTGCCACCAGTGATTTCGGAGCGGGGACCTACAATGAGCAGTTCTTC. V gene TRBV24-1 combines with J gene TRBJ2-1, with TRBD2 matching 7 bases. The CDR3 runs to 16 residues. V lost 1 base and J lost 2; bases outside the gene matches: 4. Germline loops: CDR1 KGHDR, CDR2 SFDVKD.

This clonotype showed up just a few times. This chain joins TRBV12-3 or TRBV12-4 and TRBJ1-2, with D unresolved. V lost 3 bases to trimming and J lost 1 base, with 15 bases between them. The CDR3 spans 16 residues. CDR3 amino acids: CASSLSRREGNYGYTF. The CDR3 nucleotides read TGTGCCAGCAGTTTGAGTCGGCGGGAGGGTAACTATGGCTACACCTTC.

The chain has TRBV5-1 and TRBJ2-6; D perhaps matches TRBD2 (5 bases). Germline CDR1 and CDR2: SGHRS and YFSETQ. This CDR3 comprises 15 residues. Trimming cost V 4 bases and J 4 bases, with 12 bases left between them. DNA for the CDR3: TGCGCCAGCAGCCCTACTAGGGCCGGGGCCAACGTCCTGACTTTC. Amino acids: CASSPTRAGANVLTF.

This chain joins TRBV7-2 and TRBJ2-3; D possibly corresponds to TRBD2 (5 bases). The CDR3 is 15 amino acids. CDR1 is SGHTA and CDR2 is FQGNSA in the germline V gene. The V end was cut by 5 bases, the J end by 0 bases, with 12 bases between. CDR3 amino acids: CASSPGWGSTDTQYF. The CDR3 nucleotides are TGTGCCAGCAGCCCGGGATGGGGTAGCACAGATACGCAGTATTTT.

In this sample, this clonotype turned up a few times. The CDR3 bases are TGTGCCAGCAGTCCCGTCGGGGGAATCTACGAGCAGTACTTC. Amino acid sequence: CASSPVGGIYEQYF. V is TRBV12-3 or TRBV12-4 and J is TRBJ2-7, with a weak D call TRBD2 (6 bases). The ends were cut back, 5 bases at V and 3 bases at J, with 14 bases in the middle. The CDR3 loop spans 14 amino acids.

V is TRBV3-1 and J is TRBJ1-4, with a possible D match to TRBD1 (5 bases). CDR1 is LGHDT, CDR2 YNNKEL, per germline (reference sequence). The ends were cut back, 1 base at V and 5 bases at J, with 11 bases in the middle. The CDR3 has 15 amino acids. CDR3 in DNA: TGTGCCAGCAGCCAAGGGGGCCTAAAGAATGAAAAACTGTTTTTT. It encodes CASSQGGLKNEKLFF.

The sample holds a few counts of this clonotype. The J gene is TRBJ2-2, the V gene TRBV7-9; D is unclear. V was trimmed by 11 bases and J by 0 bases, leaving 10 bases between them. This CDR3 is built from 13 residues. CDR1 is SEHNR, CDR2 FQNEAQ, per germline (reference sequence). This CDR3 reads CAQSTTNTGELFF. The CDR3 coding sequence is TGTGCCCAGTCAACCACGAACACCGGGGAGCTGTTTTTT.

The chain uses TRBV30 and TRBJ2-1, with D hard to call. The CDR3 consists of 11 residues. The V and J ends lost 2 bases and 8 bases respectively, with 7 bases between them. Per the germline V gene, CDR1 is GTSNPN and CDR2 is SVGIG (reference sequence). Here the CDR3 reads CAWSLGYEQFF. The CDR3 DNA reads as TGTGCCTGGAGTCTAGGTTATGAGCAGTTCTTC.

This clonotype turned up a few times. The rearrangement links TRBV4-2 to TRBJ2-3; perhaps TRBD1 as D (6 bases). The CDR3 is 15 amino acids. The V gene's germline CDR1 is LGHNA and CDR2 YNFKEQ. V was cut by 1 base and J by 2 bases, with 10 bases left in between. Here the CDR3 DNA reads TGTGCCAGCAGCCAAGCGGACAGTAACACAGATACGCAGTATTTT. Translation: CASSQADSNTDTQYF.

This clonotype was counted many times. The chain is built from TRBV23-1 and TRBJ2-1; TRBD2 aligns across 8 bases. TRBV23-1 is recorded as an ORF, its role being uncertain. The CDR3 consists of 15 residues. The J segment lost 7 bases and the V segment lost 9 bases, leaving 14 bases of the junction unmatched. The CDR3 is CASSGGRGATNEQFF. The DNA of the CDR3 is TGCGCCAGTTCCGGAGGGCGGGGGGCCACAAATGAGCAGTTCTTC.

This clonotype was seen only a few times. V is TRBV20-1 and J is TRBJ2-1, with 9 nucleotides matching TRBD2. This CDR3 has 16 residues. The germline CDR1 and CDR2 sequences are DFQATT and SNEGSKA (reference sequence). The V gene end was trimmed by 5 bases and the J gene end by 4 bases; junction bases not matched to a gene: 12. The chain's CDR3 is CSAPGPLAGPYNEQFF. The CDR3 region has the DNA TGCAGTGCTCCCGGGCCCCTAGCGGGACCTTACAATGAGCAGTTCTTC.

This clonotype was recorded at least ten times. V is TRBV6-2 or TRBV6-3 and J is TRBJ1-5, with 9 bases that match TRBD1. Germline CDR1 is MNHEY and CDR2 is SVGEGT. This CDR3 has 18 residues. V lost 8 bases to trimming and J lost 4 bases; unmatched junction nucleotides: 18. Here the CDR3 DNA reads TGTGCCAGCTCGGAGACGGACAGGGGTGACGGGGCAAATCAGCCCCAGCATTTT. This gives the protein CASSETDRGDGANQPQHF.

This clonotype was seen a few times. The CDR3 nucleotides read TGCGCCAGCAGCCAAGGGGGAGCAGGGGAAGAGACCCAGTACTTC. Its protein product is CASSQGGAGEETQYF. The chain links TRBV4-3 to TRBJ2-5; the D gene is possibly TRBD1 (6 bases). The ends were cut back, 1 base at V and 3 bases at J, with 12 bases in the middle. The CDR3 consists of 15 residues. Germline V gene lookup returns CDR1 LGHNA and CDR2 YSLEER.

This clonotype has more than one count but fewer than ten. CDR3 sequence reads: CASSQLSRDPYNEQFF. CDR3 DNA sequence: TGTGCCAGCAGCCAGCTTTCCCGGGATCCCTACAATGAGCAGTTCTTC. This chain joins TRBV7-9 and TRBJ2-1, with D possibly matching TRBD2 (5 bases). The CDR3 consists of 16 residues. CDR1 and CDR2 (germline): SEHNR, FQNEAQ (reference sequence). Trimming removed 5 bases at V and 2 bases at J, with 16 bases between.

The rearrangement joins TRBV12-3 or TRBV12-4 to TRBJ2-1; a weak D match, TRBD2 (6 bases). The V end lost 2 bases, the J end lost 4 bases, and 12 bases lay between the germline ends. CDR3 length equals 15 residues. CDR3 coding DNA: TGTGCCAGCAGTTTACGGGGGAGTTTTTACAATGAGCAGTTCTTC. Protein product: CASSLRGSFYNEQFF.